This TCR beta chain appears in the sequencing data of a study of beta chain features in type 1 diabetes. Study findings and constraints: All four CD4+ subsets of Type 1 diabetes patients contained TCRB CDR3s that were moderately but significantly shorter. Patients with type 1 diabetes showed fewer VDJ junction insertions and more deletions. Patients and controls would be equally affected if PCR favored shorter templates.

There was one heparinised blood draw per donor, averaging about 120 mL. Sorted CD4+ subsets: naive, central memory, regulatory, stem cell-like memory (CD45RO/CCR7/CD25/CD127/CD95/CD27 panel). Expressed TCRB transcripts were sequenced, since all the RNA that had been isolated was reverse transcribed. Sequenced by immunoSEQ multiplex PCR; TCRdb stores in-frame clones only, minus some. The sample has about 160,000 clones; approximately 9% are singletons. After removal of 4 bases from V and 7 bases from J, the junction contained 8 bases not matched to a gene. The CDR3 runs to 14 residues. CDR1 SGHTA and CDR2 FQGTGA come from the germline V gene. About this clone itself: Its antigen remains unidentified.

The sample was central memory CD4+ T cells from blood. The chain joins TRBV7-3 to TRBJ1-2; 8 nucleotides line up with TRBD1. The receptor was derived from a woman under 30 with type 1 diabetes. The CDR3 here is CASSSGQGSGGYTF. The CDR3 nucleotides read TGTGCCAGCAGCTCCGGACAGGGATCGGGTGGCTACACCTTC.